This passage covers 25 T cell receptor beta chains from one sample sequenced in a study of blood T cells in healthy people across ages. PCR was performed a second time for about 7 to 12 cycles using a sample-barcoded 5' primer and a J-beta primer mix. Each CDR3 protein gets one entry after TCRdb re-called the 5' RACE reads with MiXCR. The sample holds roughly 730,000 distinct CDR3 sequences; approximately 60% are singletons and the top ten take roughly 25%. The sequencing input was blood. The receptors shown here come from a man aged 35 to 55 in good health.

This clonotype was counted a few times. V and J are TRBV9 and TRBJ2-3; possibly TRBD2 for D (6 bases). CDR3 length equals 15 residues. Germline CDR1 reads SGDLS; CDR2 reads YYNGEE. V gave up 0 bases and J gave up 4 bases, with 12 bases separating them. The CDR3: CASSVVGGNADTQYF. DNA for the CDR3: TGTGCCAGCAGCGTAGTGGGCGGGAATGCAGATACGCAGTATTTT.

This clonotype showed up just once. This chain links TRBV6-5 with TRBJ1-1, with 7 bases fitting TRBD1. Trimming removed 8 bases from V and 5 bases from J; junction bases left unmatched: 8. This CDR3 is 13 amino acids long. Germline V gene lookup returns CDR1 MNHEY and CDR2 SVGAGI. The CDR3 DNA follows: TGTGCCAGCCAGACAGGGTATGGGACTGAAGCTTTCTTT. Amino acid sequence: CASQTGYGTEAFF.

This chain joins TRBV27 and TRBJ1-4, with D perhaps matching TRBD1 (6 bases). V was pared by 8 bases and J by 0 bases, with 16 bases between. The CDR3 consists of 16 residues. The V gene's germline CDR1 is MNHEY and CDR2 SMNVEV (reference sequence). Here the CDR3 DNA reads TGTGCCAGCGGCAAATGGGGGGCCACAACTAATGAAAAACTGTTTTTT. Its translation: CASGKWGATTNEKLFF.

The chain uses TRBV7-9 and TRBJ2-3; TRBD2 agrees at 13 bases. CDR1 and CDR2 (germline): SEHNR, FQNEAQ (reference sequence). This CDR3 region has 19 residues. Unmatched junction bases numbered 15, after V lost 5 bases and J lost 4 bases. CDR3 DNA sequence: TGTGCCAGCAGCCCCTGGACTAGCGGGAGACAACGAGGCTCAGATACGCAGTATTTT. As protein: CASSPWTSGRQRGSDTQYF.

The rearrangement uses TRBV11-3 and TRBJ2-1; the D is unclear. In germline, CDR1 is SGHNT, CDR2 YENEEA. CDR3 length equals 13 residues. V lost 5 bases to trimming and J lost 3 bases, with 8 bases between them. The CDR3 loop is CASSGKNYNEQFF. The CDR3 nucleotides read TGTGCCAGCAGCGGGAAAAACTACAATGAGCAGTTCTTC.

The chain uses TRBV7-6 and TRBJ2-3; D is perhaps TRBD2 (6 bases). Per the germline V gene, CDR1 is SGHVS and CDR2 is FNYEAQ. The CDR3 length is 15 residues. Trimming took 2 bases from V and 0 from J, leaving 9 bases between them. CDR3 bases: TGTGCCAGCAGCTTAAACAGCGGGAGCACAGATACGCAGTATTTT. It yields the protein CASSLNSGSTDTQYF.

The chain joins TRBV5-6 to TRBJ2-7; 10 bases agree with TRBD2. Losses at the gene ends were 7 bases for V and 6 bases for J; bases not matched to a gene: 7. The CDR3 runs 13 residues. The germline V gene encodes CDR1 SGHDT and CDR2 YYEEEE. The CDR3 reads CASGLAALVEQYF. The DNA for the CDR3 is TGTGCCAGCGGACTAGCGGCCCTCGTCGAGCAGTACTTC.

The chain couples TRBV20-1 to TRBJ2-3; D may be TRBD2 (5 bases). This CDR3 region has 15 residues. The V end was cut by 3 bases, the J end by 0 bases, with 13 bases between. Germline CDR1 is DFQATT and CDR2 is SNEGSKA (reference sequence). CDR3 sequence reads: CSASQRRPSTDTQYF. The CDR3, as DNA: TGCAGTGCTAGTCAGCGGAGACCTAGCACAGATACGCAGTATTTT.

This clonotype was detected a few times. The rearrangement joins TRBV18 to TRBJ1-5; TRBD1 might be the D (5 bases). Germline V gene lookup returns CDR1 KGHSH and CDR2 LQKENI. Trimming pared 2 bases from V and 0 bases from J, leaving 8 bases between. The CDR3 loop spans 15 amino acids. The DNA for the CDR3 is TGTGCCAGCTCACCAACCGACAGTAGCAATCAGCCCCAGCATTTT. It is translated as CASSPTDSSNQPQHF.

There are a few counts of this clonotype. This chain's CDR3 is CASSLYRRGGYEQYF. The CDR3 bases are TGTGCCAGCAGCTTATATCGCAGGGGAGGCTACGAGCAGTACTTC. This rearrangement joins TRBV7-2 to TRBJ2-7; D is tentatively TRBD1 or TRBD2 (6 bases each). V gave up 2 bases and J gave up 3 bases, with 14 bases separating them. The CDR3 contains 15 residues. Germline V CDR1 and CDR2: SGHTA, FQGNSA.

This clonotype was seen a handful of times. V usage is TRBV5-1 and J usage is TRBJ2-3, with D tentatively TRBD1 or TRBD2 (6 bases each). The CDR3 spans 15 residues. Trimming took 2 bases from V and 2 from J, leaving 12 bases between them. Germline lookup yields CDR1 SGHRS and CDR2 YFSETQ. CDR3 protein: CASSLIRGDTDTQYF. Here the CDR3 DNA reads TGCGCCAGCAGCTTAATAAGGGGGGACACAGATACGCAGTATTTT. Looking up the rest from reference TRBV5-1 and TRBJ2-3 gives the full variable domain: KAGVTQTPRYLIKTRGQQVTLSCSPISGHRSVSWYQQTPGQGLQFLFEYFSETQRNKGNFPGRFSGRQFSNSRSEMNVSTLELGDSALYLCASSLIRGDTDTQYFGPGTRLTVL.

The rearrangement uses TRBV9 and TRBJ1-2; weak D call: TRBD1 (5 bases). CDR1 is SGDLS and CDR2 is YYNGEE in the germline V gene. This CDR3 comprises 17 residues. V dropped 4 bases and J dropped 2 bases, with 21 bases sitting between them. CDR3 region: CASSPRARRDLNYGYTF. As DNA, the CDR3 is TGTGCCAGCAGCCCCCGCGCGCGAAGGGACCTCAACTATGGCTACACCTTC.

The chain combines TRBV6-6 with TRBJ2-3, with TRBD2 matching 9 bases. The germline gives CDR1 MNHNY, CDR2 SVGAGI (reference sequence). V was clipped by 3 bases and J by 8 bases; unmatched bases: 6. This CDR3 contains 14 residues. This CDR3 is CASSYSGRRGTQYF. Here the CDR3 DNA reads TGTGCCAGCAGTTATAGCGGGAGAAGAGGTACGCAGTATTTT.

V gene TRBV28 combines with J gene TRBJ2-1; D may be TRBD1 or TRBD2 (5 bases each). From germline, CDR1 is MDHEN and CDR2 SYDVKM. The length of the CDR3 is 14 residues. V lost 2 bases and J 9 bases, leaving 14 bases between the germline ends. CDR3 coding DNA: TGTGCCAGCAGTTTAACATCACAGGACTCTGAGCAGTTCTTC. Translating it yields CASSLTSQDSEQFF.

This clonotype was counted between two and nine times. The chain uses TRBV7-9 and TRBJ2-3, with TRBD1 matching over 8 bases. CDR3 length: 16 amino acids. Germline V gives CDR1 SEHNR, CDR2 FQNEAQ (reference sequence). The junction had 8 bases not matched to a gene; V was cut back by 3 bases and J by 3 bases. The CDR3 DNA follows: TGTGCCAGCAGCTTGAGGGACAGGCCCGAAACAGATACGCAGTATTTT. Amino acid sequence: CASSLRDRPETDTQYF.

This clonotype has only a few counts. A read error may be the cause here, since a much bigger clone is one base away. The chain uses TRBV20-1 and TRBJ2-1, with D possibly TRBD1 on 6 matching bases. TRBJ2-7 explains the end of the DNA better; the J call may be wrong. This CDR3 contains 18 residues. Germline-derived CDR1 and CDR2 are DFQATT and SNEGSKA (reference sequence). CDR3 region: CSARDQERRQDMYNEQYF. The CDR3 nucleotides read TGCAGTGCTAGAGATCAAGAAAGGCGACAGGACATGTACAATGAGCAGTACTTC.

This clonotype has more than one count but fewer than ten. The J gene is TRBJ2-7, the V gene TRBV5-1; tentatively, D is TRBD1 (5 bases). Germline V gene lookup returns CDR1 SGHRS and CDR2 YFSETQ. This CDR3 contains 13 residues. V dropped 4 bases and J dropped 5 bases, with 13 bases sitting between them. CDR3 region: CASSLDIQDEQYF. The CDR3 DNA sequence: TGCGCCAGCAGCCTGGACATACAGGACGAGCAGTACTTC.

In its sample, this clonotype was seen a few times. The chain has TRBV29-1 and TRBJ2-3; D is unresolved. Trimming left V 5 bases short and J 4 bases short, with 13 bases between. The germline V gene encodes CDR1 SQVTM and CDR2 ANQGSEA. The CDR3 runs 13 residues. CDR3 nucleotides: TGCAGCGTTTGGGCAGGAACGTCAGATACGCAGTATTTT. It yields the protein CSVWAGTSDTQYF.

As for this clonotype: Relative to the germline gene, one junction end is altered; a read error may explain this. The CDR3 is CSTSTRGGRTDTQYF. The CDR3 DNA reads TGTTCCACCAGCACCCGTGGGGGGAGGACAGATACGCAGTATTTT. The V gene is TRBV15, the J gene TRBJ2-3, with a tentative D call TRBD2 (6 bases). This CDR3 spans 15 amino acids. Per germline, CDR1 LNHNV and CDR2 YYDKDF (reference sequence). The complete variable domain, with remaining parts taken from reference TRBV15 and TRBJ2-3, reads DAMVIQNPRYQVTQFGKPVTLSCSQTLNHNVMYWYQQKSSQAPKLLFHYYDKDFNNEADTPDNFQSRRPNTSFCFLDIRSPGLGDTAMYLCSTSTRGGRTDTQYFGPGTRLTVL.

Notes on this clonotype: Sequence at one end of the junction differs from germline and may be a read error. The gene calls are TRBV7-8 and TRBJ2-7, with a tentative D call TRBD2 (6 bases). The CDR3 has 15 residues. Germline V gene data show CDR1 as SGHVS and CDR2 as FQNEAQ. The DNA of the CDR3 is TGTGCCGGCAGCTCGCCGGGACTTACAGCCTACGAGCAGTACTTC. It translates to CAGSSPGLTAYEQYF.

The chain has TRBV27 and TRBJ1-4, with 9 bases matching TRBD1. V shed 4 bases, J shed 4 bases, and the junction held 7 bases outside the gene matches. This CDR3 has 16 residues. The germline V gene encodes CDR1 MNHEY and CDR2 SMNVEV (reference sequence). The CDR3 is CASSSSGTGINEKLFF. The DNA for the CDR3 is TGTGCCAGCAGTTCATCCGGGACAGGGATTAATGAAAAACTGTTTTTT.

Note on this clonotype: This may arise from a read error, as a much more abundant clone is one base away. CDR3 coding DNA: TGTGCCAGCAGCGTCGCCGGGACAGGGCGCGAGCAGTACTTC. Protein: CASSVAGTGREQYF. The rearrangement uses TRBV7-2 and TRBJ2-4, with TRBD1 identical over 9 bases. TRBJ2-7 explains the end of the DNA better; the J call may be wrong. Per the germline V gene, CDR1 is SGHTA and CDR2 is FQGNSA. The CDR3 runs to 14 residues.

This clonotype was detected a few times. J is TRBJ2-3 and V is TRBV20-1, with TRBD1 matching over 8 bases. Germline assignment: CDR1 DFQATT and CDR2 SNEGSKA (reference sequence). The CDR3 length is 16 residues. The CDR3 reads CRPGGEEEPSTDTQYF. CDR3 DNA sequence: TGCAGGCCAGGGGGCGAGGAGGAGCCTAGCACAGATACGCAGTATTTT.

This clonotype was seen many times. The chain uses TRBV12-3 or TRBV12-4 and TRBJ2-1; D uncertain. Trimming left V 1 base short and J 12 bases short, with 7 bases between. CDR3 length: 11 residues. For the CDR3, the DNA is TGTGCCAGCAGTTTAGTTTTGGGGCAGTTCTTC. This sequence encodes CASSLVLGQFF.

This chain uses TRBV28 with TRBJ1-5, with a possible D match to TRBD1 (6 bases). CDR1 MDHEN and CDR2 SYDVKM come from the germline V gene. This CDR3 has 15 amino acids. V lost 4 bases to trimming and J lost 5 bases, with 15 bases between them. CDR3 sequence reads: CASSSRQVLYQPQHF. DNA of the CDR3: TGTGCCAGCAGTTCCCGACAGGTACTCTATCAGCCCCAGCATTTT.